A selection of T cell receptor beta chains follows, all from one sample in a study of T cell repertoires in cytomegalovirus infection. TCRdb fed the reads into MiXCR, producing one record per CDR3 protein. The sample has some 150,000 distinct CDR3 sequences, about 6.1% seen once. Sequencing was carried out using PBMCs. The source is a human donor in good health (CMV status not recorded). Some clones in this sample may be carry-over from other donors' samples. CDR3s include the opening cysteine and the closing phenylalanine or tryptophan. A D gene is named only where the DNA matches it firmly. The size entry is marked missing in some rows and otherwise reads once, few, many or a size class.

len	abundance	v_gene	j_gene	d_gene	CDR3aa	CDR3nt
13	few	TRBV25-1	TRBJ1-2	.	CASSDYGSRGYTF	TGTGCCAGCAGTGACTACGGGAGCCGGGGCTACACCTTC
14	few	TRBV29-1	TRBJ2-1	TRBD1	CSVLTGGPYNEQFF	TGCAGCGTTTTGACAGGGGGTCCCTACAATGAGCAGTTCTTC
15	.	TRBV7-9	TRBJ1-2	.	CASSTGPGRSYGYTF	TGTGCCAGCAGCACAGGTCCCGGACGGAGCTATGGCTACACCTTC
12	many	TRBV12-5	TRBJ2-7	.	CASGLSSQSPTF	TGTGCTAGTGGTTTGTCTTCACAGTCCCCGACCTTC
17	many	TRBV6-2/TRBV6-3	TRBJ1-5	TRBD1	CASTSRDRGLINQPQHF	TGTGCCAGCACCTCCCGGGACAGGGGGCTAATAAATCAGCCCCAGCATTTT
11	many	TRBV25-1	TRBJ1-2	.	CASSERDILRF	TGTGCCAGCAGTGAAAGGGACATCCTCCGATTC
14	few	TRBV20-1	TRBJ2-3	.	CSAEGGLLADTQYF	TGCAGTGCTGAGGGGGGACTCCTGGCAGATACGCAGTATTTT
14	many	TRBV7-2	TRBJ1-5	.	CASSLDGRRQPQHF	TGTGCCAGCAGCTTAGATGGGCGTCGTCAGCCCCAGCATTTT
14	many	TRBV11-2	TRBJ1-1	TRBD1	CASSLGQINTEAFF	TGTGCCAGCAGCTTGGGACAGATAAACACTGAAGCTTTCTTT
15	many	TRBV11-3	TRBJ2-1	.	CASSLRGTLGNEQFF	TGTGCCAGCAGCTTACGCGGGACTCTCGGCAATGAGCAGTTCTTC
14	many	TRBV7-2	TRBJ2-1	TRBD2	CASNVAGGHNEQFF	TGTGCCAGCAATGTAGCGGGGGGCCACAATGAGCAGTTCTTC
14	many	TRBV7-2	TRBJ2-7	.	CASSLNAGSYEQYF	TGTGCCAGCAGCTTAAATGCGGGCTCCTACGAGCAGTACTTC
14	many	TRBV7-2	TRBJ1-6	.	CASSLVETRSPLHF	TGTGCCAGCAGCTTAGTGGAGACCCGCTCACCCCTCCACTTT
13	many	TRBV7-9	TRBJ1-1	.	CASSLRQATEAFF	TGTGCCAGCAGCTTACGGCAGGCGACTGAAGCTTTCTTT
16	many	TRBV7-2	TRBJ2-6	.	CASSFGSGSGANVLTF	TGTGCCAGCAGCTTTGGGTCAGGCTCTGGGGCCAACGTCCTGACTTTC
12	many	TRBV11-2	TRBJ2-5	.	CASSPTSVTQYF	TGTGCCAGCAGCCCGACATCGGTGACCCAGTACTTC
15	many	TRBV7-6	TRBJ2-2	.	CASSRDGANTGELFF	TGTGCCAGCAGCCGGGACGGGGCAAACACCGGGGAGCTGTTTTTT
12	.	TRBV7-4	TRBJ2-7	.	CASSLSHYEQYF	TGTGCCAGCAGCTTATCGCACTACGAGCAGTACTTC
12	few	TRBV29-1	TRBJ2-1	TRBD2	CSARDYSNEQFF	TGCAGCGCAAGGGACTATTCCAATGAGCAGTTCTTC
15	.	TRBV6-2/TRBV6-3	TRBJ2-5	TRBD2	CASTETSGRQETQYF	TGTGCCAGCACAGAGACTAGCGGGCGACAAGAGACCCAGTACTTC
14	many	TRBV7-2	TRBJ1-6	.	CASSLEAGTSPLHF	TGTGCCAGCAGCTTAGAGGCGGGTACCTCACCCCTCCACTTT
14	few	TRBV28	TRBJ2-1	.	CASKNGQGYNEQFF	TGTGCCAGCAAAAACGGCCAGGGTTACAATGAGCAGTTCTTC
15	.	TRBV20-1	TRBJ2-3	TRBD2	CSARGTSGGPDTQYF	TGCAGTGCTAGAGGAACTAGCGGGGGGCCAGATACGCAGTATTTT
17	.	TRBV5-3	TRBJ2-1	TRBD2	CANSLPTAGLGGNEQFF	TGTGCCAACAGCTTGCCAACCGCTGGACTAGGTGGCAATGAGCAGTTCTTC
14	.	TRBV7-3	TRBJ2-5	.	CASSFVGLSETQYF	TGTGCCAGCAGCTTCGTGGGGCTCTCCGAGACCCAGTACTTC
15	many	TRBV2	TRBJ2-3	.	CASSEALRNTDTQYF	TGTGCCAGCAGTGAAGCGCTTAGGAACACAGATACGCAGTATTTT
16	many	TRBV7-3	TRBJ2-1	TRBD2	CASSLAGGQNYNEQFF	TGTGCCAGCAGCCTAGCGGGGGGGCAGAACTACAATGAGCAGTTCTTC
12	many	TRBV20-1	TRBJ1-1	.	CSAPGAGTEAFF	TGCAGTGCTCCGGGGGCGGGCACTGAAGCTTTCTTT
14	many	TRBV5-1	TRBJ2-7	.	CASSLSVGTYEQYF	TGCGCCAGCAGCCTTTCCGTCGGTACCTACGAGCAGTACTTC
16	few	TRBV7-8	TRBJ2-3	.	CASSLGGLLSTDTQYF	TGTGCCAGCAGCTTAGGGGGACTGCTCAGCACAGATACGCAGTATTTT
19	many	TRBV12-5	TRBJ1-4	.	CASGLVLYPRDGSNEKLFF	TGTGCTAGTGGTTTGGTACTCTATCCCCGGGACGGATCTAATGAAAAACTGTTTTTT